This TCR beta chain was obtained from a study of cytomegalovirus exposure and HLA in healthy donors. Across the study: Within an early data release were about 85 million unique TCRs drawn from HLA-typed donors. Whole-study results and caveats: Most of the TCR beta V segments (in an earlier analysis) were productive either about 87% or about 30% of the time. An Asian-associated ancestry cluster reportedly showed fewer N-insertions than the approximately 670-donor mean in a later analysis.

The CDR3 consists of 14 residues. From germline, CDR1 is SGHNT and CDR2 YYREEE (reference sequence). V dropped 6 bases and J dropped 4; count of bases not matched to a gene: 9. Remarks on this clone: The antigen remains unidentified.

PCR primers comprised 60 Vbeta and 13 Jbeta primers. The assay was immunoSEQ multiplex PCR, and TCRdb's table has in-frame clones only and misses some. The sample lists about 170,000 clones, almost 80% seen once, with about 0.93% in the top ten. The chain combines TRBV5-4 with TRBJ1-2; 7 positions match TRBD1. Sequencing used PBMCs. This sequence originates from a woman aged 50 to 65 in good health and CMV-seropositive. The CDR3 reads CASNKPGQTYGYTF. The CDR3, as DNA: TGTGCCAGCAACAAACCGGGACAGACCTATGGCTACACCTTC.